The source of this T cell receptor (beta chain) is a study of response to subunit inactivated influenza vaccine. The ends lost 7 bases at V and 4 bases at J; junction bases unmatched: 9. The CDR3 sequence is 14 residues long. Germline V gene sequence: CDR1 SQVTM, CDR2 ANQGSEA. This clonotype came up a few times. Its target is not known. General observations from the study: T cells newly recruited by each seasonal influenza vaccination are few, the authors suggested.

TCRdb re-analysed the RT-PCR reads in MiXCR, keeping a single row per CDR3 protein. The data contain some 550,000 distinct CDR3 sequences, under 25% of them seen just once; the ten biggest clones take up roughly 2.8%. The same data also went into a second study, on T cells expressing NK-cell markers. This second report adds: It was by 5'RACE template switching with UMIs that TCR beta cDNA was made. The contribution of dominant NKG2C+ clonotypes to CD8+ T cells in a handful of donors was roughly 1.0-7.5%. Expanded NKG2C+ T cell clones were not confirmed as HCMV-specific.

The source is a man in his fifties or sixties who received an inactivated influenza vaccine. The genes are TRBV29-1 and TRBJ2-3, with 9 bases lining up with TRBD2. Sequenced here: CD4+ T cells sorted from PBMCs, sampled about 11 days after vaccination. The DNA of the CDR3 is TGCAGCGGGGCGGGAGGGGCGGAGGCAGATACGCAGTATTTT. Translation gives CSGAGGAEADTQYF.